The 28 T cell receptor beta chains given below trace back to one sample, sequenced in a study of early T cells in non-severe SARS-CoV-2 infection. MiXCR, run by TCRdb on the 5' RACE reads, gives a single entry per CDR3 protein. The sample yields tens of thousands of distinct CDR3 sequences, approximately 8% seen once. This sample comprised whole blood, obtained at baseline. Every receptor here comes from an adult who was a healthcare worker with PCR-confirmed SARS-CoV-2 infection or an uninfected control (not recorded which).

Many counts were recorded for this clonotype. The chain links TRBV7-9 to TRBJ2-3; a possible D gene is TRBD1 (5 bases). CDR1 is SEHNR and CDR2 is FQNEAQ in the germline V gene (reference sequence). The CDR3 loop spans 15 amino acids. V shed 7 bases and J shed 4 bases, with 18 bases lying between them. The CDR3 DNA reads TGTGCCAGCACAAGGACACTTCCCGACGCAGATACGCAGTATTTT. It encodes CASTRTLPDADTQYF.

This clonotype occurred a few times. V gene TRBV5-1 combines with J gene TRBJ2-1, with D hard to call. Germline V gene sequence: CDR1 SGHRS, CDR2 YFSETQ. Trimming pared 6 bases from V and 2 bases from J, leaving 18 bases between. This CDR3 has 16 amino acids. The CDR3 DNA follows: TGCGCCAGCACCCCTCCTAACACAGCAACCTACAATGAGCAGTTCTTC. It is translated as CASTPPNTATYNEQFF.

CDR3 loop: CASSPGQGYEQFF. The CDR3 DNA reads TGTGCCAGCAGCCCCGGACAGGGGTACGAGCAGTTCTTC. This chain links TRBV5-4 with TRBJ2-1; 9 nucleotides line up with TRBD1. J gave up 10 bases and V 4 bases, and 6 bases lay outside the gene matches. The CDR3 loop spans 13 amino acids. Germline V CDR1 and CDR2: SGHNT, YYREEE (reference sequence).

This clonotype occurred many times. The chain carries TRBV2 and TRBJ2-7; a weak D match, TRBD1 (6 bases). There are 13 residues in the CDR3. Germline lookup yields CDR1 SNHLY and CDR2 FYNNEI. V gave up 5 bases and J gave up 3 bases, with 11 bases separating them. Here the CDR3 reads CASSRQVLYEQYF. CDR3 nucleotides: TGTGCCAGCAGTCGACAGGTCCTCTACGAGCAGTACTTC.

The chain joins TRBV6-5 to TRBJ1-6; 8 bases match TRBD1. The CDR3 runs to 14 residues. The V gene end was trimmed by 4 bases and the J gene end by 8 bases; junction bases not matched to a gene: 4. Germline V gene lookup returns CDR1 MNHEY and CDR2 SVGAGI. The CDR3 protein is CASSSRGRDSPLHF. In nucleotides, the CDR3 is TGTGCCAGCAGTTCCAGGGGGCGGGATTCACCCCTCCACTTT.

This clonotype was found many times. The chain has TRBV11-2 and TRBJ2-7; 8 bases are shared with TRBD1. V lost 3 bases to trimming and J lost 2 bases; unmatched junction nucleotides: 9. CDR3 length: 16 amino acids. In germline, CDR1 is SGHAT, CDR2 FQNNGV. The CDR3 spells CASSFLSGTGTYEQYF. CDR3 coding DNA: TGTGCCAGCAGCTTCTTATCCGGGACAGGAACCTACGAGCAGTACTTC.

This clonotype occurred many times. The V and J genes are TRBV5-1 and TRBJ2-2, with D uncertain. Looked up from germline, CDR1 is SGHRS and CDR2 is YFSETQ. CDR3 size: 14 residues. V was pared by 0 bases and J by 3 bases, with 6 bases between. In DNA, the CDR3 is TGCGCCAGCAGCTTGGTACAGTACACCGGGGAGCTGTTTTTT. It codes for CASSLVQYTGELFF.

This clonotype was observed a few times. CDR3 residues: CASSYSEETQYF. The CDR3 DNA follows: TGTGCCAGCAGTTACTCCGAAGAGACCCAGTACTTC. This chain links TRBV6-2 or TRBV6-3 with TRBJ2-5; D is unresolved. Trimming took 0 bases from V and 3 from J, leaving 2 bases between them. The CDR3 covers 12 residues. Germline CDR1 is MNHEY and CDR2 is SVGEGT.

This clonotype came up many times. The rearrangement links TRBV4-2 to TRBJ1-1; no reliable D call. V shed 3 bases and J shed 2 bases, with 10 bases lying between them. The germline gives CDR1 LGHNA, CDR2 YNFKEQ. The CDR3 spans 14 residues. DNA for the CDR3: TGTGCCAGCAGCCAGGATTACAGTAACACTGAAGCTTTCTTT. This translates into CASSQDYSNTEAFF.

This clonotype came up a few times. The rearrangement joins TRBV7-2 to TRBJ2-3, with D perhaps matching TRBD2 (5 bases). CDR3 length equals 16 residues. V was cut by 2 bases and J by 4 bases, with 16 bases left in between. Germline CDR1 SGHTA, CDR2 FQGNSA. The CDR3 here is CASSLSLRGAADTQYF. CDR3 DNA: TGTGCCAGCAGCTTATCTCTCCGGGGAGCGGCAGATACGCAGTATTTT. Full variable domain (remainder filled in from reference TRBV7-2 and TRBJ2-3): GAGVSQSPSNKVTEKGKDVELRCDPISGHTALYWYRQSLGQGLEFLIYFQGNSAPDKSGLPSDRFSAERTGGSVSTLTIQRTQQEDSAVYLCASSLSLRGAADTQYFGPGTRLTVL.

This sequence joins TRBV18 and TRBJ1-2, with D unclear. The germline V and J ends were trimmed by 4 bases and 3 bases, with 12 bases remaining between them. The CDR3 spans 14 residues. CDR1 is KGHSH, CDR2 LQKENI, per germline. The CDR3 spells CASSRGQVDYGYTF. CDR3 sequence (DNA): TGTGCCAGCTCACGTGGGCAGGTGGACTATGGCTACACCTTC.

This clonotype was recorded at least ten times. The chain couples TRBV11-2 to TRBJ2-4, with D perhaps matching TRBD2 (6 bases). V lost 0 bases and J 8 bases, leaving 8 bases between the germline ends. The CDR3 length is 13 residues. Germline V lookup: CDR1 SGHAT, CDR2 FQNNGV. The CDR3 region is CASSLDREDIQYF. The CDR3 nucleotides are TGTGCCAGCAGCTTAGATAGGGAGGACATTCAGTACTTC.

J is TRBJ1-4 and V is TRBV6-1; D is unresolved. CDR3 size: 14 residues. Trimming cost V 8 bases and J 8 bases, with 18 bases left between them. Per germline, CDR1 MNHNS and CDR2 SASEGT. In DNA form, the CDR3 reads TGTGCCAGCTTCAAAGGTGGCTTGGGGGAAAAACTGTTTTTT. Protein product: CASFKGGLGEKLFF.

The genes are TRBV7-2 and TRBJ1-6, with a possible D match to TRBD1 (5 bases). Trimming cost V 5 bases and J 7 bases, with 15 bases left between them. The CDR3 consists of 15 residues. CDR1 SGHTA and CDR2 FQGNSA come from the germline V gene. This chain's CDR3 is CASSLGLKGNSPLHF. The DNA of the CDR3 is TGTGCCAGCAGCCTGGGACTTAAGGGGAATTCACCCCTCCACTTT.

This clonotype was detected many times. This chain uses TRBV9 with TRBJ2-1; D is possibly TRBD2 (7 bases). V lost 3 bases to trimming and J lost 8 bases, with 12 bases between them. Germline V CDR1 and CDR2: SGDLS, YYNGEE. The CDR3 extends over 13 amino acids. The CDR3 region is CASSEGGGHEQFF. The CDR3 DNA reads as TGTGCCAGCAGCGAGGGGGGAGGGCATGAGCAGTTCTTC.

This clonotype showed up many times. This chain uses TRBV4-2 with TRBJ1-6; D perhaps matches TRBD1 (6 bases). The V end was cut by 0 bases, the J end by 6 bases, with 12 bases between. Germline loops: CDR1 LGHNA, CDR2 YNFKEQ. The CDR3 has 16 residues. The CDR3 sequence: CASSQEGGRTNSPLHF. CDR3 DNA: TGTGCCAGCAGCCAAGAAGGGGGGAGGACTAATTCACCCCTCCACTTT.

This clonotype came up many times. This rearrangement joins TRBV6-5 to TRBJ1-1, with 10 nucleotides matching TRBD1. The germline gives CDR1 MNHEY, CDR2 SVGAGI. Trimming took 6 bases from V and 8 from J; bases not matched to a gene: 15. There are 16 residues in the CDR3. CDR3 DNA: TGTGCCAGCAGGCCCCTCCGACAGGGGGCTGAGGGGGAAGCTTTCTTT. Its translation: CASRPLRQGAEGEAFF.

This clonotype was counted many times. This sequence joins TRBV28 and TRBJ2-1, with TRBD1 as a possible D gene (6 bases). V dropped 7 bases and J dropped 5 bases, with 18 bases sitting between them. From germline, CDR1 is MDHEN and CDR2 SYDVKM. This CDR3 region has 15 residues. Here the CDR3 reads CASTPLGGSDNEQFF. The CDR3 coding sequence is TGTGCCAGCACCCCATTAGGGGGTAGCGACAATGAGCAGTTCTTC.

The chain joins TRBV27 to TRBJ2-7, with D maybe TRBD1 (6 bases). The V gene lost 6 bases and the J gene lost 1 base, with 19 bases spanning the gap. This CDR3 contains 16 residues. Germline V CDR1 and CDR2: MNHEY, SMNVEV (reference sequence). CDR3 DNA sequence: TGTGCCAGCAGCCCGACGGACAGCTCCCTTTCCTACGAGCAGTACTTC. Protein sequence: CASSPTDSSLSYEQYF.

This clonotype occurred many times. The chain combines TRBV5-4 with TRBJ2-7; unclear D gene. V lost 0 bases to trimming and J lost 1 base, with 5 bases between them. From germline, CDR1 is SGHNT and CDR2 YYREEE (reference sequence). This CDR3 contains 13 residues. The CDR3 DNA sequence: TGTGCCAGCAGCTTGGCCAGATCCTACGAGCAGTACTTC. Encoded protein: CASSLARSYEQYF.

In this sample, this clonotype turned up many times. J is TRBJ2-1 and V is TRBV7-9, with 8 nucleotides matching TRBD1. The CDR3 covers 14 residues. V dropped 4 bases and J dropped 8; count of bases not matched to a gene: 7. Per the germline V gene, CDR1 is SEHNR and CDR2 is FQNEAQ (reference sequence). CDR3 residues: CASSWVQGADEQFF. The CDR3 nucleotides read TGTGCCAGCAGCTGGGTGCAGGGGGCCGATGAGCAGTTCTTC.

At least ten counts were recorded for this clonotype. The chain links TRBV6-1 to TRBJ2-7, with a possible D match to TRBD2 (6 bases). The CDR3 covers 15 residues. Per germline, CDR1 MNHNS and CDR2 SASEGT. Trimming shortened V by 3 bases and J by 2 bases, and 14 bases separated the two germline ends. CDR3 region: CASSDQGSGAYEQYF. The CDR3 DNA follows: TGTGCCAGCAGTGACCAGGGATCGGGGGCCTACGAGCAGTACTTC.

This clonotype was observed many times. This chain links TRBV12-3 or TRBV12-4 with TRBJ1-6; 8 bases line up with TRBD1. This CDR3 has 17 residues. V was pared by 4 bases and J by 10 bases, with 15 bases of the junction left unmatched. The CDR3 protein is CASSWWDRRLPFSPLHF. The CDR3 bases are TGTGCCAGCAGTTGGTGGGACAGGCGGCTCCCCTTCTCACCCCTCCACTTT.

This clonotype showed up just a few times. The chain couples TRBV5-1 to TRBJ2-3, with 8 positions matching TRBD1. The CDR3 is 14 residues long. Germline lookup yields CDR1 SGHRS and CDR2 YFSETQ. V gave up 6 bases and J gave up 2 bases; unmatched junction bases: 5. The CDR3 sequence: CASNQDRATDTQYF. The CDR3 DNA is TGCGCCAGCAACCAGGACAGGGCCACAGATACGCAGTATTTT.

At least ten counts were recorded for this clonotype. The chain joins TRBV25-1 to TRBJ1-1; D unresolved. From germline, CDR1 is MGHDK and CDR2 SYGVNS. There are 13 residues in the CDR3. V was clipped by 4 bases and J by 11 bases, with 17 bases between them. CDR3 coding DNA: TGTGCCAGCAGTGTAATGCCCGGGTCCGAGGCTTTCTTT. It encodes CASSVMPGSEAFF. The entire variable domain, with the rest obtained from reference TRBV25-1 and TRBJ1-1, is as follows: EADIYQTPRYLVIGTGKKITLECSQTMGHDKMYWYQQDPGMELHLIHYSYGVNSTEKGDLSSESTVSRIRTEHFPLTLESARPSHTSQYLCASSVMPGSEAFFGQGTRLTVV.

This chain joins TRBV5-1 and TRBJ1-2, with D perhaps TRBD1 (6 bases). V dropped 0 bases and J dropped 3 bases, with 12 bases sitting between them. This CDR3 spans 15 amino acids. The germline gives CDR1 SGHRS, CDR2 YFSETQ. For the CDR3, the DNA is TGCGCCAGCAGCTTGGGCGGGGGCGCAGACTATGGCTACACCTTC. This gives the protein CASSLGGGADYGYTF.

This clonotype was recorded at least ten times. This chain connects TRBV5-1 to TRBJ2-3; D unclear. Trimming pared 0 bases from V and 4 bases from J, leaving 6 bases between. The CDR3 has 13 amino acids. Germline V lookup: CDR1 SGHRS, CDR2 YFSETQ. CDR3 loop: CASSLDVADTQYF. CDR3 nucleotides: TGCGCCAGCAGCTTGGATGTTGCAGATACGCAGTATTTT. Combining the CDR3 with reference TRBV5-1 and TRBJ2-3 gives the whole variable domain KAGVTQTPRYLIKTRGQQVTLSCSPISGHRSVSWYQQTPGQGLQFLFEYFSETQRNKGNFPGRFSGRQFSNSRSEMNVSTLELGDSALYLCASSLDVADTQYFGPGTRLTVL.

J is TRBJ1-6 and V is TRBV18, with 7 bases fitting TRBD1. From germline, CDR1 is KGHSH and CDR2 LQKENI. CDR3 length equals 13 residues. Losses at the gene ends were 5 bases for V and 10 bases for J; bases not matched to a gene: 5. CDR3 DNA: TGTGCCAGCTCAGACAGGGTAGGCTCACCCCTCCACTTT. It specifies CASSDRVGSPLHF.